This TCR beta chain was documented in a study of type 1 regulatory T cells. Study-level background: T-allo10 is a Tr1-enriched, alloantigen-specific CD4 T cell product made in vitro.

One entry per CDR3 protein, called by TCRdb with MiXCR from the reads. Of roughly 40,000 distinct CDR3 sequences detected, 10% to 15% appear once; the ten largest clones hold 6.5% to 9%. This clonotype has just a few counts. Its antigen is still unknown. This CDR3 region has 15 residues. Trimming cost V 0 bases and J 2 bases, with 9 bases left between them. CDR1 SGHRS and CDR2 YFSETQ come from the germline V gene. This chain uses TRBV5-1 with TRBJ2-1; either TRBD1 or TRBD2 may fit D (5 bases each). The specimen was cultured non-Tr1 T cells, either the whole culture or a sorted T cell fraction (not recorded which). This sequence originates from a human donor in good health. In DNA, the CDR3 is TGCGCCAGCAGCTTGGTCCCGGGACCCTACAATGAGCAGTTCTTC. It specifies CASSLVPGPYNEQFF.